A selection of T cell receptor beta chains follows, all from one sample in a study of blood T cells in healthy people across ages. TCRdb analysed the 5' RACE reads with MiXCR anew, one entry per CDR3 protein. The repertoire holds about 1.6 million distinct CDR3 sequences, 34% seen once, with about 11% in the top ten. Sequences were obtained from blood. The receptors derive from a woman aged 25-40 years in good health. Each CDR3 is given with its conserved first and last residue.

cdr3_aa: CASSLGTSDTDTQYF; v_call: TRBV5-1; j_call: TRBJ2-3
cdr3_aa: CASSEYRGLDTEAFF; v_call: TRBV2; j_call: TRBJ1-1
cdr3_aa: CATSDPQSGTRIDTQYF; v_call: TRBV24-1; j_call: TRBJ2-3
cdr3_aa: CSASGTSRKYEQYF; v_call: TRBV20-1; j_call: TRBJ2-7
cdr3_aa: CASSPPGPGYGYTF; v_call: TRBV27; j_call: TRBJ1-2
cdr3_aa: CSARDPRLYEQYF; v_call: TRBV20-1; j_call: TRBJ2-7
cdr3_aa: CASSKRHRFYGYTF; v_call: TRBV21-1; j_call: TRBJ1-2
cdr3_aa: CSVERQGNEQYF; v_call: TRBV29-1; j_call: TRBJ2-7
cdr3_aa: CSASSPSGGSSTDTQYF; v_call: TRBV20-1; j_call: TRBJ2-3
cdr3_aa: CASSSTGIETQYF; v_call: TRBV28; j_call: TRBJ2-5
cdr3_aa: CASSYSAGEDYGYTF; v_call: TRBV6-6; j_call: TRBJ1-2
cdr3_aa: CSALGVHQETQYF; v_call: TRBV20-1; j_call: TRBJ2-5
cdr3_aa: CASTMTGQETQYF; v_call: TRBV2; j_call: TRBJ2-5
cdr3_aa: CASSLAEGGYEQYF; v_call: TRBV7-9; j_call: TRBJ2-7
cdr3_aa: CSVRRAGGPYEQYF; v_call: TRBV20-1; j_call: TRBJ2-7